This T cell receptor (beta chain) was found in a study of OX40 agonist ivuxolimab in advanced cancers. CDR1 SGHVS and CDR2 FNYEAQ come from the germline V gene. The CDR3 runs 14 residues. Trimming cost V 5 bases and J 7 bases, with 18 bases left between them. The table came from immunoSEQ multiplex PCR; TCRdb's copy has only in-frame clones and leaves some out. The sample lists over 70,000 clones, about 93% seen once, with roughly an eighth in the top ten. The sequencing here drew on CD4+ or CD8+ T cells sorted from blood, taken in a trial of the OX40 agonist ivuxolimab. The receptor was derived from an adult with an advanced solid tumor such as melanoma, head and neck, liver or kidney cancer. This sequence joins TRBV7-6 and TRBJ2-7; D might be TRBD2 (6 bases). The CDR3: CASSTAGLAWEQYF. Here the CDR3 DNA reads TGTGCCAGCAGCACGGCGGGACTCGCGTGGGAGCAGTACTTC.